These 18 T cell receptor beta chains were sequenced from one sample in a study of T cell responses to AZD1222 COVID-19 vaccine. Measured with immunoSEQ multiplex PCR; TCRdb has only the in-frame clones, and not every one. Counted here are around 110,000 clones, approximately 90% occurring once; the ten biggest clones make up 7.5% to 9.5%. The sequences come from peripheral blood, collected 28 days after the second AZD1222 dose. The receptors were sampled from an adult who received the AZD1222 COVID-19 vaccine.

The CDR3 DNA is TGTGCCAGCAGCCAATTGGGTGCTGAAGCTTTCTTT. Its protein product is CASSQLGAEAFF. V gene TRBV12-3 or TRBV12-4 combines with J gene TRBJ1-1; D uncertain. With 6 bases removed from V and 6 bases from J, the gap between germline ends came to 11 bases. The CDR3 has 12 residues.

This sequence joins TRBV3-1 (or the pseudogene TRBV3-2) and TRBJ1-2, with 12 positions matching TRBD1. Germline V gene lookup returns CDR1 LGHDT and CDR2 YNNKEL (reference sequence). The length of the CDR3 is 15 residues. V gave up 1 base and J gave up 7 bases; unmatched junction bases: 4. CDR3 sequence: CASSQGGTGGVGYTF. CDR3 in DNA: TGTGCCAGCAGCCAAGGGGGGACAGGGGGCGTTGGCTACACCTTC.

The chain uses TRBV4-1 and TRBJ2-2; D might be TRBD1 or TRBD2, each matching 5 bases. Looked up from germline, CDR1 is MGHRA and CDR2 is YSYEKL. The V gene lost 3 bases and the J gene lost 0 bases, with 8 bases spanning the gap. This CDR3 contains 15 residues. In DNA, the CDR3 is TGCGCCAGCAGCCATGGGGGAGCGAACACCGGGGAGCTGTTTTTT. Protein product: CASSHGGANTGELFF.

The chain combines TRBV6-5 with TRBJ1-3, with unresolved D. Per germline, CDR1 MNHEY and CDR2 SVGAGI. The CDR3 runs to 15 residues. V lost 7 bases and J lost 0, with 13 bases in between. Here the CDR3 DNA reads TGTGCCAGCAAGGCAGCGGCGAGCTCTGGAAACACCATATATTTT. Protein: CASKAAASSGNTIYF.

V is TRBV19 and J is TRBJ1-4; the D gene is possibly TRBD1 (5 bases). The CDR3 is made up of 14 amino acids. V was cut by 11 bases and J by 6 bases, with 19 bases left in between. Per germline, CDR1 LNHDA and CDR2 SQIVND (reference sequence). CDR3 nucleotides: TGTGCCTGGCCTGCGGAGGGGATCGATGAAAAACTGTTTTTT. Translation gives CAWPAEGIDEKLFF.

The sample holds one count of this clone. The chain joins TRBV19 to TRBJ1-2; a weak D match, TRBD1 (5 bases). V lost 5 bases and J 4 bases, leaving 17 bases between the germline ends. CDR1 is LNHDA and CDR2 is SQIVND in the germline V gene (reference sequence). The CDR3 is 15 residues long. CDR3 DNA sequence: TGTGCCAGTAGTTCTCCGGGACGGACTATCTATGGCTACACCTTC. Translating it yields CASSSPGRTIYGYTF.

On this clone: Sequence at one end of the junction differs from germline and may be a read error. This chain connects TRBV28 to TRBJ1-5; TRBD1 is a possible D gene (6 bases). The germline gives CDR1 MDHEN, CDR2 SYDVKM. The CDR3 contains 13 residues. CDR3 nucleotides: TGCCGCCGGGGGGCCCTATGCAATCAGCCCCAGCATTTT. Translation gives CRRGALCNQPQHF.

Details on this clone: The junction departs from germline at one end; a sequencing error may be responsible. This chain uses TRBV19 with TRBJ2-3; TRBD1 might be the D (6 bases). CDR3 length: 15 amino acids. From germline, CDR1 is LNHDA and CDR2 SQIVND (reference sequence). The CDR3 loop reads CASSTGANSRDTQYF. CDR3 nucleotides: TGTGCCAGTAGTACAGGGGCCAATAGCAGAGATACGCAGTATTTT.

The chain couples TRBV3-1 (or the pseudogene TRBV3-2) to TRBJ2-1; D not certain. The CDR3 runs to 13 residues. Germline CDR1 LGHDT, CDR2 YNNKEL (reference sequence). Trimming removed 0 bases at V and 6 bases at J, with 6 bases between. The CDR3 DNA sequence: TGTGCCAGCAGCCAAGATTTCCTCAATGAGCAGTTCTTC. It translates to CASSQDFLNEQFF.

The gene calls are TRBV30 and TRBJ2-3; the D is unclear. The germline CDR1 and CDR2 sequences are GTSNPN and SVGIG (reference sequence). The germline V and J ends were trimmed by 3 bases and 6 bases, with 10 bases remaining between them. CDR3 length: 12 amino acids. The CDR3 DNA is TGTGCCTGGAGCCCACAATGGGATACGCAGTATTTT. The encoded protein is CAWSPQWDTQYF.

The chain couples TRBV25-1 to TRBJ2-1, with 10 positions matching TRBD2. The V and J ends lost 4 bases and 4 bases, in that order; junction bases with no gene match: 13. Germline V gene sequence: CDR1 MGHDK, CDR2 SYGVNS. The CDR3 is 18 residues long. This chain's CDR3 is CASSGRLRGSGRYNEQFF. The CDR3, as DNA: TGTGCCAGCAGTGGAAGGCTCCGGGGTAGCGGGAGGTACAATGAGCAGTTCTTC.

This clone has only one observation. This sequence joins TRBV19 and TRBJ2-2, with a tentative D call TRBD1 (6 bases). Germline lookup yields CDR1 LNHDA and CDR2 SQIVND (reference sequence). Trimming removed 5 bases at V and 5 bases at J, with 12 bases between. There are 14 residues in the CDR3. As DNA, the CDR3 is TGTGCCAGTAGTCCCACAGGGATGACCGGGGAGCTGTTTTTT. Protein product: CASSPTGMTGELFF.

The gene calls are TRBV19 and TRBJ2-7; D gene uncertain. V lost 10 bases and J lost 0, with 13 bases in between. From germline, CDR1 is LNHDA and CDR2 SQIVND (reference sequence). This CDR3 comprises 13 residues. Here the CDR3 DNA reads TGTGCCATCCCCGTTTATACCTCCTACGAGCAGTACTTC. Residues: CAIPVYTSYEQYF.

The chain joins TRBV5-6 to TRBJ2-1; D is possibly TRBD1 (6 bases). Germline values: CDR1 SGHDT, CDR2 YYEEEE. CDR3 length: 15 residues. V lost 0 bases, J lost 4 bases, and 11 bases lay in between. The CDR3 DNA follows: TGTGCCAGCAGCTTGGTAGGGGGAATATACAATGAGCAGTTCTTC. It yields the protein CASSLVGGIYNEQFF.

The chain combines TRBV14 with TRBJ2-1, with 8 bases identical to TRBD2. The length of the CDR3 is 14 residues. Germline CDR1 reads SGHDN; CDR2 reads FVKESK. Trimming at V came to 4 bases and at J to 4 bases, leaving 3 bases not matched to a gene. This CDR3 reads CASSPAGGYNEQFF. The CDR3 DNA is TGTGCCAGCAGCCCGGCGGGGGGTTACAATGAGCAGTTCTTC.

The CDR3 protein is CACGRTYEQYF. The CDR3 DNA follows: TGTGCCTGTGGACGGACCTACGAGCAGTACTTC. The chain combines TRBV19 with TRBJ2-7; D call uncertain. This CDR3 is 11 amino acids long. V gave up 11 bases and J gave up 2 bases, with 10 bases separating them. Per germline, CDR1 LNHDA and CDR2 SQIVND (reference sequence).

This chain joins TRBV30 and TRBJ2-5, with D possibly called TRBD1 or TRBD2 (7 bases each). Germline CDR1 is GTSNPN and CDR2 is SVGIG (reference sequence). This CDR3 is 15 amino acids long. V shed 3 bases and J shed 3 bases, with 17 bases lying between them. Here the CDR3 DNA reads TGTGCCTGGAGCGTCGGACTAGGGGGCAAAGAGACCCAGTACTTC. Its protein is CAWSVGLGGKETQYF.

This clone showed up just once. The CDR3 here is CASSLDRESKNTEAFF. The CDR3 DNA reads as TGTGCCAGCAGCCTAGACAGGGAGTCAAAGAACACTGAAGCTTTCTTT. The genes are TRBV7-3 and TRBJ1-1, with TRBD1 identical over 7 bases. This CDR3 is 16 amino acids long. From germline, CDR1 is SGHTA and CDR2 FQGTGA. V shed 5 bases and J 1 base; nucleotides not matched to a gene: 10.